These T cell receptor beta chains were read from a single sample in a study of blood T cells in healthy people across ages. TCRdb itself ran the 5' RACE reads through MiXCR, one entry per CDR3 protein. The data contain about 940,000 distinct CDR3 sequences, about 44% of them singletons. The sequenced material came from blood. These receptors were obtained from a man aged 30 to 39 in good health. Both conserved end residues are part of each CDR3. Fields, in order: V gene, J gene, CDR3 protein.

>TRBV2|TRBJ2-1
CASSEEAANEQFF
>TRBV11-2|TRBJ2-6
CASSFEGSGANVLTF
>TRBV3-1|TRBJ2-5
CASSQGAGLYEVETQYF
>TRBV7-8|TRBJ2-3
CASSAGLAGGSQTDTQYF
>TRBV10-3|TRBJ2-7
CAIRPGTDTYEQCF
>TRBV6-9|TRBJ2-1
CASSYSPDISSYNEQFF
>TRBV12-3/TRBV12-4|TRBJ2-1
CASSLNPGSCNEQFF
>TRBV19|TRBJ2-3
CASSLTGNADTQYF
>TRBV27|NA
CASTLGPGVSYEQYF
>TRBV4-1|TRBJ2-5
CASSLLGDERYF
>TRBV2|TRBJ2-5
CASIGDVKQYF
>TRBV20-1|TRBJ2-5
CSARTGLAGAETQYF
>TRBV7-6|TRBJ2-1
CASSPRGGLYNEQFF
>TRBV20-1|TRBJ2-7
CSARWMNEQYF
>TRBV5-1|TRBJ2-4
CASSPAASGEQYF
>TRBV6-2/TRBV6-3|TRBJ2-1
CASSYGSAGGVQFF
>TRBV5-1|TRBJ2-5
CASSLSSGAYQETQYF
>TRBV7-2|TRBJ2-1
CASSPDLAGGRDEQFF